This is a list of T cell receptor beta chains from one sample in a study of T cell clones after liver transplantation. Here immunoSEQ multiplex PCR was the method, and the copy in TCRdb shows in-frame clones only, minus some. The sample carries 50,000 or so clones, 65% to 80% recorded once. This material consisted of CD4+ T cells from blood, taken approximately 52 months after liver transplant. Source of these receptors: a human patient who received a liver transplant. The graft donor may be the source of some T cells. CDR3s include the opening cysteine and the closing phenylalanine or tryptophan. The D gene is left open where the match is weak. Clone size is not always given. Where it is, it says once, few, many or a class for expanded clones.

TRBV6-1	-	TRBJ2-7	-	TGTGCCAGCAGTGACCCGACAGCCTACGAGCAGTACTTC	CASSDPTAYEQYF
TRBV21-1	-	TRBJ2-3	few	TGTGCCAGCAGTGCTAGCGGGGGCACAGATACGCAGTATTTT	CASSASGGTDTQYF
TRBV28	-	TRBJ2-1	-	TGTGCCAGCAGGGCCCCTCGGGATGAGCAGTTCTTC	CASRAPRDEQFF
TRBV19	TRBD1	TRBJ1-4	-	TGTGCCAGTAGTATTTCCCGGGACAGACTCCTTAGGGATGAAAAACTGTTTTTT	CASSISRDRLLRDEKLFF
TRBV6-6	-	TRBJ1-5	few	TGTGCCAGCACTCCCAGGGTAAATCAGCCCCAGCATTTT	CASTPRVNQPQHF
TRBV6-1	TRBD1	TRBJ1-6	-	TGTGCCAGCAGTCTGGACAGGGGGAATTCACCCCTCCACTTT	CASSLDRGNSPLHF
TRBV28	-	TRBJ1-1	-	TGTGCCGCGAGGGAAGACCAGAACACTGAAGCTTTCTTT	CAAREDQNTEAFF
TRBV18	-	TRBJ1-2	-	TGTGCCAGCTCACCGAATGGGGGCGCGACCATCTATGGCTACACCTTC	CASSPNGGATIYGYTF
TRBV2	TRBD1	TRBJ1-6	-	TGTGCCAGTCGGGACAGCCCGAGCTCCTATAATTCACCCCTCCACTTT	CASRDSPSSYNSPLHF
TRBV25-1	TRBD1	TRBJ2-2	-	TGTGCCAGCAACAGGGGTACCGGGGAGCTGTTTTTT	CASNRGTGELFF
TRBV5-1	TRBD1	TRBJ2-4	-	TGCGCCAGCAGCGAAAGTCTAGGACAGGGGGCCATTCAGTACTTC	CASSESLGQGAIQYF
TRBV9	TRBD2	TRBJ2-3	few	TGTGCCAGCAGCGCACGCGGGGGGGCAGTCGCAGATACGCAGTATTTT	CASSARGGAVADTQYF
TRBV2	-	TRBJ1-2	-	TGTGCCAGCAGTGAAACAGTCCACACTGGCTACACCTTC	CASSETVHTGYTF
TRBV28	TRBD1	TRBJ2-7	once	TGTGCCAGCAGTTTACCGGACAGGGTCGAGCAGTACTTC	CASSLPDRVEQYF
TRBV9	TRBD2	TRBJ2-5	-	TGTGCCAGCAGCGTAGCGGGGGGGCCGGGGGAGACCCAGTACTTC	CASSVAGGPGETQYF
TRBV28	TRBD1	TRBJ2-7	-	TGTGCCAGCAGTACCCCCGGGACAGGGCTCCACGAGCAGTACTTC	CASSTPGTGLHEQYF
TRBV15	-	TRBJ1-1	few	TGTGCCACCAGCAGCCCCTGGGCATACACTGAAGCTTTCTTT	CATSSPWAYTEAFF
TRBV19	TRBD1	TRBJ2-2	-	TGTGCCAGTAGTATAGCTGGACAGGGCGTCGGGGAGCTGTTTTTT	CASSIAGQGVGELFF
TRBV7-3	-	TRBJ1-2	-	TGTGCCAGCAGCTCCGGGGAGGGCTACACCTTC	CASSSGEGYTF
TRBV7-9	TRBD2	TRBJ2-2	-	TGTGCCAGCAGCTTAGGTGCGGGGGGCACCGGGGAGCTGTTTTTT	CASSLGAGGTGELFF
TRBV28	TRBD2	TRBJ2-3	-	TGTGCCAGCAGTTTATCGCTAGCGGGGGGGCCGGAAGATACGCAGTATTTT	CASSLSLAGGPEDTQYF
TRBV28	-	TRBJ2-5	-	TGTGCCAGCAGTGTCCAAGAGACCCAGTACTTC	CASSVQETQYF
TRBV19	-	TRBJ2-7	-	TGTGCCAGTAGTATCTCTGGGAACGAGCAGTACTTC	CASSISGNEQYF
TRBV5-1	-	TRBJ1-2	-	TGCGCCAGCAGCTCCACTGTGGGGATTAACTATGGCTACACCTTC	CASSSTVGINYGYTF
TRBV5-1	-	TRBJ1-4	-	TGCGCCAGCAGCTCTACAGGGCAAACTAATGAAAAACTGTTTTTT	CASSSTGQTNEKLFF
TRBV27	TRBD1	TRBJ1-1	-	TGTGCCAGCAGTTGGTCGGTGGGTCAGGGGGTTCGGGCTTTCTTT	CASSWSVGQGVRAFF
TRBV11-2	-	TRBJ1-2	-	TGTGCCAGCAGCTTACAGGGGAGCTATGGCTACACCTTC	CASSLQGSYGYTF
TRBV5-4	-	TRBJ1-1	-	TGTGCCAGCAGCTTGGATCCCGGGAGGGCCCTGGGGAACACTGAAGCTTTCTTT	CASSLDPGRALGNTEAFF
TRBV14	-	TRBJ1-6	-	TGTGCCAGCAGCCAAGATCAGGGCGATTCACCCCTCCACTTT	CASSQDQGDSPLHF
TRBV15	-	TRBJ2-1	-	TGTGCCACCAGCAGAGATCTTCGGGGGGCGAGTCGGTACAATGAGCAGTTCTTC	CATSRDLRGASRYNEQFF
TRBV7-2	TRBD1	TRBJ1-1	-	TGTGCCAGCAGCCTTCAGGGGGCCGGCACTGAAGCTTTCTTT	CASSLQGAGTEAFF
TRBV11-2	-	TRBJ2-3	-	TGTGCCAGCAGCTTATCGACACCCTTGAGGGCAGATACGCAGTATTTT	CASSLSTPLRADTQYF
TRBV29-1	-	TRBJ1-2	few	TGCAGCGTTACAATTACAGGGTCGCATGGCTACACCTTC	CSVTITGSHGYTF
TRBV28	-	TRBJ1-2	-	TGTGCCAGCAGTTTAGTCAGACCAGTCGGCTACACCTTC	CASSLVRPVGYTF
TRBV19	-	TRBJ2-6	-	TGTGCCAGTAGTCCCGACCGGAGCTCTGGGGCCAACGTCCTGACTTTC	CASSPDRSSGANVLTF
TRBV19	TRBD1	TRBJ2-4	once	TGTGCCAGTAGTATAGGTTCGGGACAGCCCATTCTAGCCAAAAACATTCAGTACTTC	CASSIGSGQPILAKNIQYF
TRBV10-1	TRBD1	TRBJ2-2	-	TGCGCCAGCAGTTCGGACAGGGTCACCGGGGAGCTGTTTTTT	CASSSDRVTGELFF
TRBV7-9	TRBD1	TRBJ1-2	few	TGTGCCAGCCCCGGCAACAGGGGAGACTATGGCTACACCTTC	CASPGNRGDYGYTF
TRBV7-2	-	TRBJ1-1	-	TGTGCCAGCAGCTTAGTCGCGCCCGAAGCTTTCTTT	CASSLVAPEAFF
TRBV5-1	TRBD1	TRBJ1-1	-	TGCGCCAGCAGCATACTAGGGGGCTTCGGCACTGAAGCTTTCTTT	CASSILGGFGTEAFF
TRBV19	TRBD2	TRBJ2-1	-	TGTGCCAGTAGTTCCCAGCGGGGGGTGGACAATGAGCAGTTCTTC	CASSSQRGVDNEQFF
TRBV6-1	-	TRBJ2-1	-	TGTGCCAGCAGTGAATCGGGCGGGGCCCCCTACAATGAGCAGTTCTTC	CASSESGGAPYNEQFF
TRBV27	-	TRBJ2-7	-	TGTGCCAGCAGCAAGGATCGGGACTTCTCCTACGAGCAGTACTTC	CASSKDRDFSYEQYF
TRBV5-1	-	TRBJ2-3	few	TGCGCCAGCAGCCCCGGACAAATCCGCACAGATACGCAGTATTTT	CASSPGQIRTDTQYF
TRBV5-4	-	TRBJ2-3	-	TGTGCCAGCAGCAGAGGGCCTACACAACCCATCACAGATACGCAGTATTTT	CASSRGPTQPITDTQYF
TRBV19	-	TRBJ2-3	few	TGTGCCAGCGAGCGACTGGGGGGAAATACGCAGTATTTT	CASERLGGNTQYF
TRBV28	TRBD1	TRBJ2-7	-	TGTGCCAGCACTCCTCAGGGGGTTGGATCCTACGAGCAGTACTTC	CASTPQGVGSYEQYF
TRBV10-2	-	TRBJ1-5	-	TGCGCCAGCAGTGAGACAGGGTCAGGACAGCCCCAGCATTTT	CASSETGSGQPQHF
TRBV7-2	-	TRBJ1-1	-	TGTGCCAGCACCCTCGGACAGCGGGGGAACACTGAAGCTTTCTTT	CASTLGQRGNTEAFF
TRBV5-8	TRBD1	TRBJ2-2	few	TGTGCCAGCAGCTCCCTCAGGGGGCGACGGACCGGGGAGCTGTTTTTT	CASSSLRGRRTGELFF
TRBV2	-	TRBJ2-6	-	TGTGCCAGCAGCGCAGGGTACCCATCTGGGGCCAACGTCCTGACTTTC	CASSAGYPSGANVLTF
TRBV19	TRBD1	TRBJ2-7	few	TGTGCCAGTAGTATAGATCCAGGGGGCTACGAGCAGTACTTC	CASSIDPGGYEQYF
TRBV6-4	-	TRBJ2-3	-	TGTGCCAGCAGTGAAGACCTTAGCACAGATACGCAGTATTTT	CASSEDLSTDTQYF
TRBV15	TRBD1	TRBJ2-7	-	TGTGCCACCAGCAGTTCCGGGACAGGCGGCGAGCAGTACTTC	CATSSSGTGGEQYF
TRBV30	-	TRBJ1-2	-	TGTGCCTGGAGTTTCGGGACGGCGAGCTATGGCTACACCTTC	CAWSFGTASYGYTF